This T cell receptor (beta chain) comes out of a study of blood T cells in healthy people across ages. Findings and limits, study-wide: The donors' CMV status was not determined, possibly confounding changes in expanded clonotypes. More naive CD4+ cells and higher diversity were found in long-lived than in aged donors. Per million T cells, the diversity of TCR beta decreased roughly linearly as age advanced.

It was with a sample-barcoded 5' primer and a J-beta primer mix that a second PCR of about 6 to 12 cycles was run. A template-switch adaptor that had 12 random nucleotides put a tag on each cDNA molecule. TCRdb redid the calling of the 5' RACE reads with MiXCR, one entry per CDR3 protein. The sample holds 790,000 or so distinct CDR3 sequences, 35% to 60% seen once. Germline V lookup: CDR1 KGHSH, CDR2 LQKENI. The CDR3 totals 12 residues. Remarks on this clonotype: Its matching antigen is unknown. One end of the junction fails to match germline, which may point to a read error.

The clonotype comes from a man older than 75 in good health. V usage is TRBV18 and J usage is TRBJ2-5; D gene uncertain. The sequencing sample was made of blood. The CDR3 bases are TGTGCCAGCGCACCTCGACAAGAGACCCAGTACTTC. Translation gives CASAPRQETQYF.